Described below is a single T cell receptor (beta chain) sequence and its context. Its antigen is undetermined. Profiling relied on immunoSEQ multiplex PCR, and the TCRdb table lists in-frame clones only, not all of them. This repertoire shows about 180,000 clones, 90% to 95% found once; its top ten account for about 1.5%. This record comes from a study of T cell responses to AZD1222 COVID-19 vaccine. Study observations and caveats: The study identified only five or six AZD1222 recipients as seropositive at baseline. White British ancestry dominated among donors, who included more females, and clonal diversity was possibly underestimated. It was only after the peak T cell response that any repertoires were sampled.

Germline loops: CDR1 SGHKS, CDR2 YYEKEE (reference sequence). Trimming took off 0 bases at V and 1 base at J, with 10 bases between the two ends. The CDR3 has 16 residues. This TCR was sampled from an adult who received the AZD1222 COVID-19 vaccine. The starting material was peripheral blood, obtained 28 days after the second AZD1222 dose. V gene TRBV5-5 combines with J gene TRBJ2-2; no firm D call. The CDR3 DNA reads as TGTGCCAGCAGCTTGGGGTCCCGGATGAACACCGGGGAGCTGTTTTTT. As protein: CASSLGSRMNTGELFF.